This TCR beta chain originates from a study of regulatory T cells in long-lasting Graves disease. This clonotype was seen at least ten times. TCR beta libraries were built with iRepertoire HTBI primers and Arm-PCR of CDR3 regions. TCRdb fed the multiplex PCR reads into MiXCR, producing one record per CDR3 protein. The sample has approximately 400,000 distinct CDR3 sequences; about 10% are singletons. Time point: newly diagnosed GD, antithyroid drugs for less than 3 months. The TCR library was made from RNA that had been extracted from PBMCs in TRIzol. Another study also made use of these data, one on T cells in Graves' hyperthyroidism and ophthalmopathy.

The source material was peripheral blood mononuclear cells (PBMCs), sampled at new diagnosis, from a patient treated with antithyroid drugs. This clonotype was obtained from a woman younger than 30 with Graves disease.

CDR3 sequence reads: CASSLGSLFTDRIGEQFF. The CDR3 nucleotides are TGTGCCAGCAGCTTAGGTAGCCTGTTCACGGACCGCATTGGGGAGCAGTTCTTC. The genes are TRBV7-8 and TRBJ2-1, with no clear D. V gave up 1 base and J gave up 10 bases, with 26 bases separating them. The CDR3 has 18 residues. Germline lookup yields CDR1 SGHVS and CDR2 FQNEAQ. Drawing the rest from reference TRBV7-8 and TRBJ2-1, the complete variable domain is GAGVSQSPRYKVAKRGQDVALRCDPISGHVSLFWYQQALGQGPEFLTYFQNEAQLDKSGLPSDRFFAERPEGSVSTLKIQRTQQEDSAVYLCASSLGSLFTDRIGEQFFGPGTRLTVL.